Reported below is one T cell receptor (beta chain). What it recognizes is unknown. The data originate from a study of T cells in Graves' hyperthyroidism and ophthalmopathy. Authors of the study amplified TCR beta CDR3 regions from RNA transcripts. In the first-round RT-PCR of the TCR CDR3, the HTBI primer set was used. TCRdb ran MiXCR on the multiplex PCR reads and lists one entry per CDR3 protein. The sample contains 600,000 to 700,000 distinct CDR3 sequences, about 45% of which appear only once. The CDR3 runs 14 residues. Between the trimmed V and J ends, which lost 3 bases and 2 bases, there was a span of 9 bases. Looked up from germline, CDR1 is SEHNR and CDR2 is FQNEAQ (reference sequence). Overall study findings and caveats: Blood samples included most of the expanded thyroid clonotypes exceeding 0.001. The model forecast ophthalmopathy, anticipating it by a median approximately 6.2 months before onset.

Uncontrolled infection, other autoimmune disease, pregnancy or lactation excluded patients. Each diagnosis was grounded in clinical symptoms, serum thyroxine and TRAb, thyroid ultrasound, and orbital computed tomography. V usage is TRBV7-9 and J usage is TRBJ2-3; no clear D. This sequence originates from an adult man with Graves' disease, either hyperthyroidism or ophthalmopathy (not recorded which). The material sequenced was peripheral blood or thyroid tissue (not recorded which). The CDR3 DNA follows: TGTGCCAGCAGCTTGAGTGAAGCCACAGATACGCAGTATTTT. Translating gives CASSLSEATDTQYF.